This TCR beta chain was recorded in a study of blood T cell repertoires in COVID-19. About the research overall: Spain, Italy and the United States supplied samples that represented acute and convalescent COVID-19. Sample material is recorded as cDNA or gDNA derived from T cells, B-cell-depleted T cells, or PBMCs.

Per the original methods: It was from reference gene primer amplification that nucleated cell counts were estimated. Assay used: immunoSEQ multiplex PCR; TCRdb lists only in-frame clones, some missing. From that table come the V and J calls and clone size; the DNA was used to work out D and trimming. The data contain roughly 47,000 clones, 80% to 90% of them singletons. CDR3 size: 15 residues. Trimming removed 0 bases from V and 4 bases from J; junction bases left unmatched: 3. CDR1 and CDR2 from the germline V gene are LGHNA and YSLEER. This TCR came from a man aged 45-65 years with acute or convalescent COVID-19. Material: peripheral blood. The rearrangement links TRBV4-3 to TRBJ2-5; 9 positions agree with TRBD2. DNA of the CDR3: TGCGCCAGCAGCCAAGATAGCGGGGGTGGAGAGACCCAGTACTTC. It is translated as CASSQDSGGGETQYF.